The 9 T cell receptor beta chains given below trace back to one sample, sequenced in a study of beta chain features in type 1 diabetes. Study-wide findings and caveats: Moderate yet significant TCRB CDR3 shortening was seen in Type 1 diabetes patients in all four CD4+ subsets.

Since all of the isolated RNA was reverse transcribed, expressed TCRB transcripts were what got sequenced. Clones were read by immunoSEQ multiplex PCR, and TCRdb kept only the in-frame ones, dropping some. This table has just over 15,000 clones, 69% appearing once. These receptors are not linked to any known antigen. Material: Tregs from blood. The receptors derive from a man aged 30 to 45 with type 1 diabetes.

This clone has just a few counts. CDR3 coding DNA: TGCGCCAGCAGTGAGTCGCCAGGTTCCTACTCTGGAAACACCATATATTTT. It yields the protein CASSESPGSYSGNTIYF. The rearrangement joins TRBV10-2 to TRBJ1-3; D gene unclear. This CDR3 is built from 17 residues. Germline V CDR1 and CDR2: WSHSY, SAAADI. Trimming shortened V by 0 bases and J by 0 bases, and 12 bases separated the two germline ends.

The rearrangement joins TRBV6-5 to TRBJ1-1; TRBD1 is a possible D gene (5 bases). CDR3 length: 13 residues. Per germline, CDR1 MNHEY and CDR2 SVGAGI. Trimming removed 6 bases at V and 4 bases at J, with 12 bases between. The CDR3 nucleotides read TGTGCCAGCAGGGCAGGGTTTGGCACTGAAGCTTTCTTT. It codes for CASRAGFGTEAFF.

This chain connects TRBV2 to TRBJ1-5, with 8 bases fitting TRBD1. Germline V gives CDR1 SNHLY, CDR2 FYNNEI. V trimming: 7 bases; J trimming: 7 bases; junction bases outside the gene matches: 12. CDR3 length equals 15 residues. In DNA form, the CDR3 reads TGTGCCAGCACCGGGGCAGGGGGCGGCTACCAGCCCCAGCATTTT. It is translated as CASTGAGGGYQPQHF.

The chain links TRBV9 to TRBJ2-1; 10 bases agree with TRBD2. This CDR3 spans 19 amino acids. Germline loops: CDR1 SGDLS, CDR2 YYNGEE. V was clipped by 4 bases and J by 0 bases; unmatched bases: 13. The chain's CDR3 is CASSPSGGAGYSSYNEQFF. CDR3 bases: TGTGCCAGCAGCCCCAGCGGGGGGGCCGGATACAGCTCCTACAATGAGCAGTTCTTC.

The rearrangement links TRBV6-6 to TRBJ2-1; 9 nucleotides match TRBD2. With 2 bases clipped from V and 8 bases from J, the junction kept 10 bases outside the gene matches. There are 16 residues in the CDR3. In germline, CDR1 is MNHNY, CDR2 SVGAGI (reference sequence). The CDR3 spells CASSYPMARGGHEQFF. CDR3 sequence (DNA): TGTGCCAGCAGTTACCCAATGGCGCGGGGGGGCCATGAGCAGTTCTTC.

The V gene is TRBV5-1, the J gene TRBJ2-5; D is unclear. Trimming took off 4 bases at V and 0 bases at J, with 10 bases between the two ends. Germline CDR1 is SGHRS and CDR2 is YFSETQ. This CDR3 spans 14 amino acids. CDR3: CASSPDMYQETQYF. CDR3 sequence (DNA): TGCGCCAGCAGCCCTGACATGTACCAAGAGACCCAGTACTTC.

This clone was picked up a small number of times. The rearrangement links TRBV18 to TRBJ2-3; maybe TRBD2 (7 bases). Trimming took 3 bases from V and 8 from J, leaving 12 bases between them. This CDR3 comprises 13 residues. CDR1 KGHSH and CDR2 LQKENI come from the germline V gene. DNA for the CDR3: TGTGCCAGCTCACCCGGGGGGCCCGGTACGCAGTATTTT. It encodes CASSPGGPGTQYF.

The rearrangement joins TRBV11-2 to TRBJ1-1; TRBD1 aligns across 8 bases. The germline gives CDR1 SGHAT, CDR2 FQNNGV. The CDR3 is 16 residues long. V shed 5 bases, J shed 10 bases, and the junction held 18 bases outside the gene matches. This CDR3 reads CASSQGARQGEAGAFF. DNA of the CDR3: TGTGCCAGCAGCCAGGGGGCAAGACAGGGCGAGGCTGGAGCTTTCTTT.

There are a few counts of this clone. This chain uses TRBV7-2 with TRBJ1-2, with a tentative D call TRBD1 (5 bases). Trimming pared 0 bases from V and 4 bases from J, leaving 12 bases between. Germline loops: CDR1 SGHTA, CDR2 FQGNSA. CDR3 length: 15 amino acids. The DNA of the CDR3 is TGTGCCAGCAGCTTAGCGGGCAGGGCAATCTATGGCTACACCTTC. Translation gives CASSLAGRAIYGYTF.